The 9 T cell receptor beta chains reported below all come from one sample, sequenced in a study of blood T cell repertoires in COVID-19. TCRdb's copy holds only in-frame clones and misses some; the assay was immunoSEQ multiplex PCR. Among fewer than 85,000 clones listed, about four fifths were seen once. The sequencing sample was made of peripheral blood. The source is a woman aged 60 to 75 with acute or convalescent COVID-19.

The chain has TRBV4-1 and TRBJ1-6; TRBD1 aligns across 8 bases. This CDR3 contains 18 residues. The germline CDR1 and CDR2 sequences are MGHRA and YSYEKL. The J segment lost 7 bases and the V segment lost 3 bases, leaving 14 bases of the junction unmatched. For the CDR3, the DNA is TGCGCCAGCAGCCAGGGCGAACCGGGACAGGTTATAAATTCACCCCTCCACTTT. Translating gives CASSQGEPGQVINSPLHF.

The CDR3 loop reads CASSAPQGSRTDTQYF. The CDR3 region has the DNA TGTGCCAGCAGCGCCCCACAGGGAAGTCGGACAGATACGCAGTATTTT. This chain joins TRBV9 and TRBJ2-3; perhaps TRBD1 as D (6 bases). CDR1 and CDR2 (germline): SGDLS, YYNGEE. This CDR3 comprises 16 residues. V dropped 3 bases and J dropped 3 bases, with 17 bases sitting between them. Using reference TRBV9 and TRBJ2-3 for the parts outside the CDR3, the full variable domain is DSGVTQTPKHLITATGQRVTLRCSPRSGDLSVYWYQQSLDQGLQFLIQYYNGEERAKGNILERFSAQQFPDLHSELNLSSLELGDSALYFCASSAPQGSRTDTQYFGPGTRLTVL.

The chain recombines TRBV4-3 with TRBJ1-6; a possible D gene is TRBD1 (6 bases). The CDR3 totals 16 residues. The germline V gene encodes CDR1 LGHNA and CDR2 YSLEER. Trimming pared 1 base from V and 9 bases from J, leaving 16 bases between. The CDR3, as DNA: TGCGCCAGCAGCCAAGGTTACGCAGGGGCTAGTTCACCCCTCCACTTT. This sequence encodes CASSQGYAGASSPLHF.

The V gene is TRBV7-2, the J gene TRBJ1-3; D gene uncertain. The V and J ends lost 4 bases and 4 bases respectively, with 8 bases between them. CDR1 SGHTA and CDR2 FQGNSA come from the germline V gene. The CDR3 contains 13 residues. The CDR3 sequence: CASSSQIGNTIYF. CDR3 nucleotides: TGTGCCAGCAGCTCTCAGATCGGAAACACCATATATTTT.

The chain links TRBV10-3 to TRBJ1-2; D is possibly TRBD1 (5 bases). Trimming removed 0 bases at V and 5 bases at J, with 16 bases between. Germline CDR1 and CDR2: ENHRY and SYGVKD. CDR3 length equals 16 residues. CDR3 in amino acids: CAISESTPGKEYGYTF. CDR3 DNA: TGTGCCATCAGTGAGTCGACGCCAGGGAAGGAATATGGCTACACCTTC.

This chain joins TRBV19 and TRBJ1-2, with D unclear. The CDR3 totals 17 residues. CDR1 is LNHDA, CDR2 SQIVND, per germline (reference sequence). The V and J ends lost 4 bases and 0 bases respectively, with 18 bases between them. The CDR3 bases are TGTGCCAGTAGTACCCCGCCAGGTCCTTTAGCTAACTATGGCTACACCTTC. This gives the protein CASSTPPGPLANYGYTF.

A note on this clone: Because the CDR3's place on the DNA is in doubt, the DNA is left out and the CDR3 is given as listed by TCRdb. J is TRBJ2-7 and V is TRBV6-2 or TRBV6-3; the table's TRBD1 call for D was not verified on the DNA. Germline V gene sequence: CDR1 MNHEY, CDR2 SVGEGT. The CDR3 spans 14 residues, counting both ends. The CDR3 spells CASSSSDRGYEQYF.

This rearrangement joins TRBV7-2 to TRBJ2-2, with 10 bases aligning to TRBD1. Germline CDR1 reads SGHTA; CDR2 reads FQGNSA. The CDR3 spans 15 residues. Unmatched junction bases numbered 9, after V lost 7 bases and J lost 7 bases. The CDR3 protein is CASTQRGQGIGELFF. Written as DNA, the CDR3 is TGTGCCAGCACCCAGAGGGGACAGGGGATCGGGGAGCTGTTTTTT.

The rearrangement links TRBV30 to TRBJ1-1; 7 nucleotides align to TRBD1. The CDR3 consists of 15 residues. Germline lookup yields CDR1 GTSNPN and CDR2 SVGIG (reference sequence). Unmatched junction bases numbered 8, after V lost 4 bases and J lost 0 bases. CDR3 protein: CAWTRDSAMNTEAFF. Here the CDR3 DNA reads TGTGCCTGGACTAGGGACAGCGCCATGAACACTGAAGCTTTCTTT.